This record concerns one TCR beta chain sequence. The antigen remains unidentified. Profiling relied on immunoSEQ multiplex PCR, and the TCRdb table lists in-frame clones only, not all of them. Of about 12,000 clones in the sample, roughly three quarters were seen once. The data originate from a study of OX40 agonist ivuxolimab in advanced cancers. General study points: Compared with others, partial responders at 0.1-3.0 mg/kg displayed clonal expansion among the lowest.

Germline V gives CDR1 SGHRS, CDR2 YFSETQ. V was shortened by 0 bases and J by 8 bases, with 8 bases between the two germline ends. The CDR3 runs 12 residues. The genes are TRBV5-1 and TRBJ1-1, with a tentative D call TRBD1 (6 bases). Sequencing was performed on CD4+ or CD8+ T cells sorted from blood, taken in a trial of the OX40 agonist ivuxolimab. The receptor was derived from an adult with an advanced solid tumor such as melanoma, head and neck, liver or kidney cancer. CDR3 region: CASSLGTVEAFF. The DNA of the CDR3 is TGCGCCAGCAGCTTGGGGACAGTAGAAGCTTTCTTT.